The subject of this entry is one T cell receptor (beta chain). Its matching antigen is unknown. While the first cohort had hundreds of subjects, the donors belonged to the separate validation cohort of roughly 130 subjects. Looked up from germline, CDR1 is MNHEY and CDR2 is SMNVEV (reference sequence). V dropped 5 bases and J dropped 5 bases, with 16 bases sitting between them. The CDR3 contains 15 residues. The data derive from a study of cytomegalovirus exposure and HLA in healthy donors. TCRdb's copy holds only in-frame clones and misses some; the assay was immunoSEQ multiplex PCR. The table shows about 98,000 clones, with roughly 84% occurring only once. Overall study results and limits: Cytomegalovirus-associated TCR beta chains were listed, numbering over 150. Most TCR sequences proved rare, with some public TCRs found in many donors. According to reports, the classifier identified cytomegalovirus status with high specificity and sensitivity.

The clonotype was recovered from a man aged 18 to 29 in good health and CMV-seropositive. Sequencing was performed on PBMCs. This chain connects TRBV27 to TRBJ2-1; D is perhaps TRBD1 (6 bases). The CDR3 DNA sequence: TGTGCCAGCAGTCCCACAGGGCCCCCCAACAATGAGCAGTTCTTC. Translated: CASSPTGPPNNEQFF.